This TCR beta chain was documented in a study of Graves' ophthalmopathy and Graves' hyperthyroidism. Whole-study findings and limits: From stable hyperthyroidism, ophthalmopathy was separated by a 13-signature model with approximately 90% sensitivity and 75% to 84% specificity. With around 70% sensitivity and 72% to 80% specificity, the model predicted ophthalmopathy progression. The blood repertoire also included most expanded thyroid clonotypes above 0.001 frequency.

The length of the CDR3 is 18 residues. Looked up from germline, CDR1 is MGHDK and CDR2 is SYGVNS. V was pared by 5 bases and J by 0 bases, with 16 bases of the junction left unmatched. The authors amplified TCR beta CDR3 regions, and they did so from RNA transcripts for repertoire sequencing. The workflow started with a first-round RT-PCR run with HTBI primers and then moved on to a second-round multiplex PCR. One entry per CDR3 protein, called by TCRdb with MiXCR from the multiplex PCR reads. The profile shows about 740,000 distinct CDR3 sequences, about 44% of them singletons. A note on this clonotype: The target antigen is unknown.

This receptor was obtained from an adult man with Graves' ophthalmopathy. Sequenced input: peripheral blood. This chain joins TRBV25-1 and TRBJ2-7, with 7 bases that match TRBD1. DNA for the CDR3: TGTGCCAGCAGTTTACCCCTCCGGCACAGGGGAATCTCCTACGAGCAGTACTTC. Translated, it gives CASSLPLRHRGISYEQYF.